This TCR beta chain comes out of a study of response to subunit inactivated influenza vaccine. Points from the study as a whole: Authors suggested seasonal influenza vaccinations each recruit few new T cells.

One entry per CDR3 protein, called by TCRdb with MiXCR from the RT-PCR reads. Of under 550,000 distinct CDR3 sequences listed, approximately 7.1% are singletons. The CDR3 length is 13 residues. This clonotype was counted a few times. The antigen is not known. Source: PBMCs from blood, taken less than 30 months after vaccination. The chain employs TRBV21-1 and TRBJ2-7. TRBV21-1 is a pseudogene segment. This TCR derives from a man aged 45 to 75 who received an inactivated influenza vaccine. CDR3 DNA: TGTGCCAGCAGCAAGGACAGCTCCTACGAGCAGTACTTC. Translation gives CASSKDSSYEQYF.